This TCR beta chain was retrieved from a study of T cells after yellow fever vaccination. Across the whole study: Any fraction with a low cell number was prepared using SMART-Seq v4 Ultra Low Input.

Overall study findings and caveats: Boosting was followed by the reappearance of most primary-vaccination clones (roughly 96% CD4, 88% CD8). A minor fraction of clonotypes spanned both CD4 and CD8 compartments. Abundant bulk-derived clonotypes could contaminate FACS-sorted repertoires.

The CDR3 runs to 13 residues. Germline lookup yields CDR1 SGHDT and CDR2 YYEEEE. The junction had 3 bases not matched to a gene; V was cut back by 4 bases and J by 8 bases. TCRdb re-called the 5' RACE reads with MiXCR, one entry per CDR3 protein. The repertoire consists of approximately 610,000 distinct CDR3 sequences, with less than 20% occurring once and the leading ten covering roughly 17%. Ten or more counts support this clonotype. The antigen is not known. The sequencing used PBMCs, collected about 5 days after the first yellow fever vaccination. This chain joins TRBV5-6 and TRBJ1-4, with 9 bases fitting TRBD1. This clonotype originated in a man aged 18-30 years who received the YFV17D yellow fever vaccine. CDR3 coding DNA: TGTGCCAGCAGCCGGACAGGGGTCGAAAAACTGTTTTTT. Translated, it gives CASSRTGVEKLFF.